The present T cell receptor (beta chain) was sequenced within a study of blood T cell repertoires in COVID-19. V gave up 3 bases and J gave up 3 bases; unmatched junction bases: 13. The germline V gene encodes CDR1 SGDLS and CDR2 YYNGEE. The CDR3 is made up of 18 amino acids. In the source study's methods: Amplification of reference gene primers was used by the study to estimate nucleated cell counts. Some clones are missing from TCRdb's copy, which holds only in-frame ones; the method was immunoSEQ multiplex PCR. For V, J and clone size, that table is used; D and trimming come from the DNA. The repertoire holds over 200,000 clones, 81% seen once, with around 9% in the top ten.

This clonotype originated in a woman in her forties or fifties with acute COVID-19. The chain couples TRBV9 to TRBJ2-2, with 8 bases identical to TRBD1. The sample was PBMCs or T cells enriched from blood (not recorded which). The CDR3 sequence is CASSDPGGLFLDTGELFF. The DNA of the CDR3 is TGTGCCAGCAGCGACCCAGGGGGCCTTTTTCTGGACACCGGGGAGCTGTTTTTT.